This T cell receptor beta chain was sequenced for a study of T cells in localized non-small cell lung cancer. Study observations and caveats: A raised T cell density in blood coincided with lengthier overall survival. Adjacent lung had a median approximately 57 of the 100 largest tumor clones. Uninvolved adjacent lung had the highest recorded T cell clonality, with tumor below it.

Sequenced by immunoSEQ multiplex PCR; TCRdb stores in-frame clones only, minus some. The sample includes around 50,000 clones, roughly 85% seen only once; the top ten take about 5%. The CDR3 consists of 15 residues. Turning to this clone: The target antigen is unknown.

Sequences were derived from peripheral blood, sampled before any cancer treatment. The sequence came from a woman aged 40-69 years with stage I lung adenocarcinoma. V is TRBV21-1 and J is TRBJ2-7; the table's D call, TRBD2, was not checked against the DNA. TRBV21-1 is designated a pseudogene. In DNA, the CDR3 is TGTGCCAGCAGCGTTCAATCACTAGCGGGGGGTGGGCAGTACTTC. Translation gives CASSVQSLAGGGQYF.